This entry is about one T cell receptor beta chain. V was clipped by 6 bases and J by 9 bases; unmatched bases: 6. Germline lookup yields CDR1 MNHEY and CDR2 SMNVEV (reference sequence). This CDR3 spans 13 amino acids. The assay was immunoSEQ multiplex PCR, and TCRdb's table has in-frame clones only and misses some. Here the sample spans tens of thousands of clones, 90% being singletons. The sample comes from a study of T cell changes during pregnancy in multiple sclerosis. V gene TRBV27 combines with J gene TRBJ1-3, with 9 bases lining up with TRBD1. The sequenced sample was CD4+ T cells from peripheral blood mononuclear cells, obtained before pregnancy. This clonotype originated in a female donor with multiple sclerosis, enrolled in a pregnancy study. The CDR3 sequence: CASSLRQGGTIYF. The CDR3 coding sequence is TGTGCCAGCAGCCTTAGACAGGGGGGCACCATATATTTT.